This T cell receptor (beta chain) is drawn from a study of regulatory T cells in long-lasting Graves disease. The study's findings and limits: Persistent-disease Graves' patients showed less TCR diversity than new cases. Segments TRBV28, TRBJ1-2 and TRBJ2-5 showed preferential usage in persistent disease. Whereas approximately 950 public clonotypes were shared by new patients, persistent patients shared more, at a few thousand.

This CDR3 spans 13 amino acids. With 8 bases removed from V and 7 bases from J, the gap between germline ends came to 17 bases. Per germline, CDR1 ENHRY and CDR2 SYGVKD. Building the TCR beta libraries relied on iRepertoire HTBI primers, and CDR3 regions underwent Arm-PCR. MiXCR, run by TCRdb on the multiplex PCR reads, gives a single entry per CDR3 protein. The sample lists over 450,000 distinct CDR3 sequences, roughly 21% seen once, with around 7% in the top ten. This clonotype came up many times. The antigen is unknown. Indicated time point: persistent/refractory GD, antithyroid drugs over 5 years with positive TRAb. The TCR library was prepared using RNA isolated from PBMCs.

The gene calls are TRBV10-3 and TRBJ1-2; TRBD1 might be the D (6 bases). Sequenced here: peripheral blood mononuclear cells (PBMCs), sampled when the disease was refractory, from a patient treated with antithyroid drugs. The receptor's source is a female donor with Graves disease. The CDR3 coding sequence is TGTGCCATCGGGGACGGACAGATCAGTGGCTACACCTTC. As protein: CAIGDGQISGYTF.